One TCR beta chain is described in this entry. Antigen: not known. The junction departs from the called germline gene at one end, perhaps through a read error. Germline lookup yields CDR1 SSHAT and CDR2 FNYEAQ (reference sequence). CDR3 size: 13 residues. The repertoire was sequenced with immunoSEQ multiplex PCR; TCRdb's copy has only in-frame clones and lacks some. The sample holds 50,000 to 75,000 clones, 70% to 90% seen once. This sample is part of a study of OX40 agonist ivuxolimab in advanced cancers. Blood samples were obtained at baseline, cycle 4 day 1, and cycle 7 day 1. Study-level results: Certain nonresponders likewise exhibited a low normalized T-cell clonal expansion.

This sample comprised CD4+ or CD8+ T cells sorted from blood, obtained in a trial of the OX40 agonist ivuxolimab. The rearrangement joins TRBV7-7 to TRBJ1-1; D is unclear. This sequence originates from an adult with an advanced solid tumor such as melanoma, head and neck, liver or kidney cancer. CDR3 DNA sequence: TGTGCTAGCAGCCCCGGGTTGAACACTGAAGCTTTCTTT. Protein sequence: CASSPGLNTEAFF.